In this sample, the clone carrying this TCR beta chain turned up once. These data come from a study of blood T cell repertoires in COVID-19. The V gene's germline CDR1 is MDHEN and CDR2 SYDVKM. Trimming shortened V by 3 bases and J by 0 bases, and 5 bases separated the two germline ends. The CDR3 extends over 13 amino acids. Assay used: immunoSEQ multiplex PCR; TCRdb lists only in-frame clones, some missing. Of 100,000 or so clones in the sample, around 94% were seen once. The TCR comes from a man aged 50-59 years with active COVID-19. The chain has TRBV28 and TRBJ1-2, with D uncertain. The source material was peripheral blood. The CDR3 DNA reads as TGTGCCAGCAGTTTGGAGGCTAACTATGGCTACACCTTC. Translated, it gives CASSLEANYGYTF.